This TCR beta chain comes out of a study of cytomegalovirus exposure and HLA in healthy donors. To note about this clone: The target antigen is unknown.

There are 15 residues in the CDR3. V dropped 7 bases and J dropped 5; count of bases not matched to a gene: 10. CDR1 and CDR2 (germline): MNHNS, SASEGT. PCR employed 60 Vbeta and 13 Jbeta primers. Generated by immunoSEQ multiplex PCR, the TCRdb table keeps only in-frame clones and is missing some. The sample includes around 140,000 clones, roughly 73% seen only once; the top ten take 1.6%. Study-level results: TCR beta V- and J-gene trimming was later associated with a missense DCLRE1C variant. Some V segments (TRBV6-2 and TRBV6-3 among them) were excluded as indistinguishable.

Material: PBMCs. The origin of this receptor is a woman aged 18-29 years in good health and CMV-seronegative. The rearrangement uses TRBV6-1 and TRBJ2-7; TRBD2 aligns across 11 bases. CDR3 loop: CASTIVAGGKNEQYV. In DNA form, the CDR3 reads TGTGCCAGCACAATAGTAGCGGGAGGGAAAAACGAGCAGTACGTC.